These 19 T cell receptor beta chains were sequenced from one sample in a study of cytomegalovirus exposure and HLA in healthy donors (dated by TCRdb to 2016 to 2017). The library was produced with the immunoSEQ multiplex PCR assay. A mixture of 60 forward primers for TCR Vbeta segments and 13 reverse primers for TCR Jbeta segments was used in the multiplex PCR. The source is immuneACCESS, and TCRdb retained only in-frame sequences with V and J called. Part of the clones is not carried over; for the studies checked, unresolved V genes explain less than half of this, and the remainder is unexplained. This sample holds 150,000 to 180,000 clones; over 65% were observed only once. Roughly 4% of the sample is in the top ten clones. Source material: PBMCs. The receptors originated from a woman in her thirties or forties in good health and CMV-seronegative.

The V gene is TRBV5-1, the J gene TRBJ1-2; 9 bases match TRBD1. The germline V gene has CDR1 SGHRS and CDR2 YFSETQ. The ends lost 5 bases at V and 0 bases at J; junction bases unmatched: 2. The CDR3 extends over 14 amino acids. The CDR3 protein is CASRTGGSNYGYTF. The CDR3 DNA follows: TGCGCCAGCAGGACAGGGGGTTCTAACTATGGCTACACCTTC.

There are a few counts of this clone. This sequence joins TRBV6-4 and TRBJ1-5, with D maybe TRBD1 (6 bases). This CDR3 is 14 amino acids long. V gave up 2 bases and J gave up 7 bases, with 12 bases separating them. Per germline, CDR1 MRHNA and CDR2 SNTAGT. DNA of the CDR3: TGTGCCAGCAGTGACGGGGGCCGGGGCCAGCCCCAGCATTTT. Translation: CASSDGGRGQPQHF.

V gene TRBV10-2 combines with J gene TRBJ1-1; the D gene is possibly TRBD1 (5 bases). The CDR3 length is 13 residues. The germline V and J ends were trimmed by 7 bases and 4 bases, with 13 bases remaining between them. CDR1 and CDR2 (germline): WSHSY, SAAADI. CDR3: CASTKQGLTEAFF. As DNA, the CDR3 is TGCGCCAGCACAAAGCAGGGCCTCACTGAAGCTTTCTTT.

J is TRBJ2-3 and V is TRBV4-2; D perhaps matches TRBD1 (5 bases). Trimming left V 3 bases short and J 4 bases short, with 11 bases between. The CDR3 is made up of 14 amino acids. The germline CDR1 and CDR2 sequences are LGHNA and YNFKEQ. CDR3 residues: CASSQEQDADTQYF. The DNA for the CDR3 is TGTGCCAGCAGCCAGGAACAGGATGCAGATACGCAGTATTTT.

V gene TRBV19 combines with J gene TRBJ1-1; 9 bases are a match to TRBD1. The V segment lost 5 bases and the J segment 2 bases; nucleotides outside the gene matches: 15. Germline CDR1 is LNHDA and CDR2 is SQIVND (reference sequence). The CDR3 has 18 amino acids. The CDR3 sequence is CASSLLHRDRATNTEAFF. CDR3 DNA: TGTGCCAGTAGTCTCCTCCACCGGGACAGGGCTACTAACACTGAAGCTTTCTTT. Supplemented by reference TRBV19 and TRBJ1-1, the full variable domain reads DGGITQSPKYLFRKEGQNVTLSCEQNLNHDAMYWYRQDPGQGLRLIYYSQIVNDFQKGDIAEGYSVSREKKESFPLTVTSAQKNPTAFYLCASSLLHRDRATNTEAFFGQGTRLTVV.

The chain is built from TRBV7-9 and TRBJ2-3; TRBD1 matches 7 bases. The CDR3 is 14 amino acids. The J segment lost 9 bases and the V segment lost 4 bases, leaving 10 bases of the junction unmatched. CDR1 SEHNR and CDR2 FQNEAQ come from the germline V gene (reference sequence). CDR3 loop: CASSWEGQGDTQYF. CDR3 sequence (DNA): TGTGCCAGCAGCTGGGAAGGGCAGGGGGACACGCAGTATTTT.

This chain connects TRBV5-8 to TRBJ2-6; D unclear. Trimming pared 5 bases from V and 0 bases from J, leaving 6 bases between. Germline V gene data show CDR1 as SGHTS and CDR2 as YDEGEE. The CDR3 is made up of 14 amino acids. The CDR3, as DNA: TGTGCCAGCAGGTTCTACTCTGGGGCCAACGTCCTGACTTTC. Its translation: CASRFYSGANVLTF.

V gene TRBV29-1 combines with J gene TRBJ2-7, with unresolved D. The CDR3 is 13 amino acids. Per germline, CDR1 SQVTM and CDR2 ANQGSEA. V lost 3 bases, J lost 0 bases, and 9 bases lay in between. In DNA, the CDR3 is TGCAGCGTTGAGGGCACTGACTCCTACGAGCAGTACTTC. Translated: CSVEGTDSYEQYF.

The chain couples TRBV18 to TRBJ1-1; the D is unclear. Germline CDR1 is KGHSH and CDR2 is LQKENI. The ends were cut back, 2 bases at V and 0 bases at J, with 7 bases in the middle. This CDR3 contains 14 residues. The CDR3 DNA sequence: TGTGCCAGCTCACCATCCCAGATGAACACTGAAGCTTTCTTT. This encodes CASSPSQMNTEAFF.

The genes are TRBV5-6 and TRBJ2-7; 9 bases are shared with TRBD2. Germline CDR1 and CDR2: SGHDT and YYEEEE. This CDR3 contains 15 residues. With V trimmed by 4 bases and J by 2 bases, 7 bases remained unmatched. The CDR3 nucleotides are TGTGCCAGCAGCCCAGGACTAGCGCCTACCTACGAGCAGTACTTC. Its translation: CASSPGLAPTYEQYF.

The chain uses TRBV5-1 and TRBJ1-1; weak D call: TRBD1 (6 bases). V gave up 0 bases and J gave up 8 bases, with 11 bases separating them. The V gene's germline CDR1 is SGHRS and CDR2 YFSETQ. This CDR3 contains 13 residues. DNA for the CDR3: TGCGCCAGCAGCTTGGAGGGGGAAGGGGAAGCTTTCTTT. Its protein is CASSLEGEGEAFF. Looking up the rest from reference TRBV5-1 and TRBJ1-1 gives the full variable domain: KAGVTQTPRYLIKTRGQQVTLSCSPISGHRSVSWYQQTPGQGLQFLFEYFSETQRNKGNFPGRFSGRQFSNSRSEMNVSTLELGDSALYLCASSLEGEGEAFFGQGTRLTVV.

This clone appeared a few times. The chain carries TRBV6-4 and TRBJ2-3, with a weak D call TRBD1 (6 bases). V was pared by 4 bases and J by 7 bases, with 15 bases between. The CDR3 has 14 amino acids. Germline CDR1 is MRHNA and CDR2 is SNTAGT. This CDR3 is CASSANWDIHTQYF. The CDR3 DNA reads TGTGCCAGCAGTGCAAATTGGGACATACATACGCAGTATTTT.

CDR3: CASSLRTGREETQYF. The CDR3 DNA sequence: TGTGCCAGCAGCCTCAGGACGGGCAGGGAAGAGACCCAGTACTTC. The chain recombines TRBV2 with TRBJ2-5, with D possibly TRBD1 on 5 matching bases. Germline V lookup: CDR1 SNHLY, CDR2 FYNNEI. The CDR3 consists of 15 residues. Trimming took 6 bases from V and 3 from J, leaving 17 bases between them.

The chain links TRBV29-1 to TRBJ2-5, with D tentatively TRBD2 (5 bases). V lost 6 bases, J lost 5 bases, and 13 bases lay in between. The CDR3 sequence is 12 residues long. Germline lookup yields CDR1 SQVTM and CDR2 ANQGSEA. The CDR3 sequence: CSVAGIGETQYF. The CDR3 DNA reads TGCAGCGTGGCCGGGATCGGGGAGACCCAGTACTTC.

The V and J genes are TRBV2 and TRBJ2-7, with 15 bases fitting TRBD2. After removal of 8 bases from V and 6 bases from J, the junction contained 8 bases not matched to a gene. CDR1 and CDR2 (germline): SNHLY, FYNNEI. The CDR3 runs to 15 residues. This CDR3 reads CASGTSGRRRGEQYF. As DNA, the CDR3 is TGTGCCAGCGGGACTAGCGGGAGGAGGAGGGGCGAGCAGTACTTC.

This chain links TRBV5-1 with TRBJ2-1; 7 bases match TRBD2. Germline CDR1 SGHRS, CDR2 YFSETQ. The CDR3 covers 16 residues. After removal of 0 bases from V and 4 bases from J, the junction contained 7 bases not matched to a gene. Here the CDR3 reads CASSLAPVAGYNEQFF. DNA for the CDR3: TGCGCCAGCAGCTTGGCACCGGTAGCGGGTTACAATGAGCAGTTCTTC.

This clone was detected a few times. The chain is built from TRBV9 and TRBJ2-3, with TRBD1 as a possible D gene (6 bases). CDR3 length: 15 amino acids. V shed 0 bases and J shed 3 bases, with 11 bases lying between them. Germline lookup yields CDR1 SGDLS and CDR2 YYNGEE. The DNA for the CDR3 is TGTGCCAGCAGCGTAGCGACAGGTTTTACAGATACGCAGTATTTT. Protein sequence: CASSVATGFTDTQYF.

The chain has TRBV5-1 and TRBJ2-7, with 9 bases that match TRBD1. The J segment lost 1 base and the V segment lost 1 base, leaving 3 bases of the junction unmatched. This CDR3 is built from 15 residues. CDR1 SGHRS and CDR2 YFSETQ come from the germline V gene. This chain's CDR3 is CASSLSGQGSYEQYF. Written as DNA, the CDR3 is TGCGCCAGCAGCTTGAGCGGACAGGGGTCCTACGAGCAGTACTTC.

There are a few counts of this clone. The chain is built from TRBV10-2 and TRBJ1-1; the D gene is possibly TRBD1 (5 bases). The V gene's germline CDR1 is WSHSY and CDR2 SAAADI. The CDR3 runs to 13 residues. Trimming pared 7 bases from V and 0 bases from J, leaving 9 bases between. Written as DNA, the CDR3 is TGCGCCAGCAATCAGGGCATGAACACTGAAGCTTTCTTT. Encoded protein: CASNQGMNTEAFF.